The TCR beta chain described here comes from a study of identical twins. Findings and caveats of the study: Excess sharing by twins proved weaker in beta out-of-frame sequences.

Each CDR3 protein gets one entry after TCRdb re-called the 5' RACE reads with MiXCR. The table lists about 700,000 distinct CDR3 sequences, over 8.5% of them singletons. The germline CDR1 and CDR2 sequences are SGHRS and YFSETQ. V was trimmed by 6 bases and J by 2 bases, leaving 8 bases between them. The CDR3 spans 13 residues. Ten or more counts support this clonotype. Antigen: not known. These data also featured in a second study, about yellow fever vaccine responses in identical twins.

The chain carries TRBV5-1 and TRBJ2-2, with D perhaps matching TRBD2 (5 bases). Sequencing used PBMCs. The receptor's source is a woman aged 18-29 years in good health. The CDR3 spells CASTRTNTGELFF. The CDR3 DNA reads TGCGCCAGCACCCGGACTAACACCGGGGAGCTGTTTTTT.